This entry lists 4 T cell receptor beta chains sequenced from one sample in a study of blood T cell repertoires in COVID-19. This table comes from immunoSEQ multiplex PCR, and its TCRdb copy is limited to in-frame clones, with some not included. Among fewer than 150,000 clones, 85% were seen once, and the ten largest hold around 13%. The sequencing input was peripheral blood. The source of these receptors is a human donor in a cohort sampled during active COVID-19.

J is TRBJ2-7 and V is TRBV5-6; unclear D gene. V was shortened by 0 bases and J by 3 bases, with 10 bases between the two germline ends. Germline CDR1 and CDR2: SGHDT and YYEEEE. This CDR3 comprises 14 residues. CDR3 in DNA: TGTGCCAGCAGCTTGGTTGGGCAGAACTACGAGCAGTACTTC. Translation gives CASSLVGQNYEQYF.

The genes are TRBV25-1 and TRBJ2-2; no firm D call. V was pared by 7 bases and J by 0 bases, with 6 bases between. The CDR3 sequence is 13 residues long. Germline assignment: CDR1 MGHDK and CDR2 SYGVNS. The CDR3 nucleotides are TGTGCCAGCACCGTTGCGAACACCGGGGAGCTGTTTTTT. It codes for CASTVANTGELFF.

The CDR3: CASNGVGTDTQYF. The CDR3 DNA reads as TGCGCCAGCAACGGGGTAGGGACAGATACGCAGTATTTT. The gene calls are TRBV5-1 and TRBJ2-3, with D possibly TRBD2 on 5 matching bases. V lost 6 bases and J lost 3, with 11 bases in between. CDR1 and CDR2 from the germline V gene are SGHRS and YFSETQ. The CDR3 loop spans 13 amino acids.

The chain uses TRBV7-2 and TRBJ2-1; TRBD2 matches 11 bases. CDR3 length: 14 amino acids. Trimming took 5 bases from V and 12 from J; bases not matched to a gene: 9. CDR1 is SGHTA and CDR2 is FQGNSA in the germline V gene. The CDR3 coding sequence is TGTGCCAGCAGCGGAACTAGCGGGGGCCGGTCGCAGTTCTTC. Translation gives CASSGTSGGRSQFF. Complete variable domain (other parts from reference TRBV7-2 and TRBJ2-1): GAGVSQSPSNKVTEKGKDVELRCDPISGHTALYWYRQSLGQGLEFLIYFQGNSAPDKSGLPSDRFSAERTGGSVSTLTIQRTQQEDSAVYLCASSGTSGGRSQFFGPGTRLTVL.